This T cell receptor beta chain was found in a study of T cell therapy after organ transplantation. Study-wide background: Across 2 to 6 intravenous infusions, patients got a median of 1.92 x 10^8 CMV-specific T cells.

Data came from immunoSEQ multiplex PCR; TCRdb stores just in-frame clones and leaves some out. Of just under 20,000 clones listed, about 81% are singletons. The V gene's germline CDR1 is MRHNA and CDR2 SNTAGT. The CDR3 consists of 15 residues. Trimming stripped 4 bases from V and 2 bases from J, with 13 bases between. About this clone: Its target is unknown.

As for time point: 4-8 weeks after completion of therapy. Sequenced material: CD8+ T cells from blood, taken after autologous CMV-specific T cell therapy. The J gene is TRBJ2-3, the V gene TRBV6-4; D not resolved. The receptor was derived from a human patient who had received a solid organ transplant and had CMV disease. Some T cells may be graft donor cells. The CDR3 DNA follows: TGTGCCAGCAGTGCTACGCCTGAACCCACAGATACGCAGTATTTT. This codes for CASSATPEPTDTQYF.